Sequencing of this T cell receptor (beta chain) was carried out in a study of cytomegalovirus exposure and HLA in healthy donors. Use of 60 Vbeta and 13 Jbeta primers characterized the PCR. Method: immunoSEQ multiplex PCR; TCRdb's copy keeps in-frame clones and lacks some. This sample has roughly 150,000 clones, with around four fifths found just once. V was pared by 7 bases and J by 13 bases, with 20 bases between. The CDR3 sequence is 13 residues long. Looked up from germline, CDR1 is LNHDA and CDR2 is SQIVND (reference sequence). This rearrangement joins TRBV19 to TRBJ2-1; D possibly corresponds to TRBD1 (6 bases). This TCR was recovered from a man aged 18 to 35 in good health and CMV-seropositive. The sample was PBMCs. The CDR3 here is CASTKVGGGLQFF. DNA for the CDR3: TGTGCCAGTACCAAGGTCGGTGGGGGCCTTCAGTTCTTC.